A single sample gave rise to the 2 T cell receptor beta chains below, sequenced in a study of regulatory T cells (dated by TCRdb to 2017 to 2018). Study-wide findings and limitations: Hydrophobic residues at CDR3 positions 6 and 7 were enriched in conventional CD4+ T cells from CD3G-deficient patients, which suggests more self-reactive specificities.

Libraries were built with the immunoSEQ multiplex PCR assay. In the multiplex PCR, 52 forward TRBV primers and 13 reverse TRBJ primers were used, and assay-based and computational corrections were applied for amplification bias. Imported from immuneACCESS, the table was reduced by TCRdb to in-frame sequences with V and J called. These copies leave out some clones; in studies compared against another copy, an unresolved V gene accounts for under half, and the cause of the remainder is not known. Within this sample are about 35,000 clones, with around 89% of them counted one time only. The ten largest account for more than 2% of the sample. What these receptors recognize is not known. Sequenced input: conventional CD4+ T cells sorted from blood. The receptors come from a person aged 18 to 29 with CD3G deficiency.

CDR3 loop: CASSLGSTNEQFF. The CDR3, as DNA: TGCGCCAGCAGCTTGGGATCGACGAATGAGCAGTTCTTC. The chain combines TRBV5-1 with TRBJ2-1, with unresolved D. CDR3 size: 13 residues. V was trimmed by 0 bases and J by 7 bases, leaving 8 bases between them. Germline V gene sequence: CDR1 SGHRS, CDR2 YFSETQ. The variable domain in full, with the rest retrieved from reference TRBV5-1 and TRBJ2-1, is KAGVTQTPRYLIKTRGQQVTLSCSPISGHRSVSWYQQTPGQGLQFLFEYFSETQRNKGNFPGRFSGRQFSNSRSEMNVSTLELGDSALYLCASSLGSTNEQFFGPGTRLTVL.

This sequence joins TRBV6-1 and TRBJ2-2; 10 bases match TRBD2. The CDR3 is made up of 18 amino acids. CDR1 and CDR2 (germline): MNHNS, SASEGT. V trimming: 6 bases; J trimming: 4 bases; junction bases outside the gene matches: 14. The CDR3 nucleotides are TGTGCCAGCAGCGAACCCAGGCCTAGCGGGAGATCCACCGGGGAGCTGTTTTTT. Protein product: CASSEPRPSGRSTGELFF.